Below, 12 T cell receptor beta chains from the same sample are listed, as sequenced in a study of T cell responses to AZD1222 COVID-19 vaccine. TCRdb keeps only in-frame clones here, not all; method: immunoSEQ multiplex PCR. The data hold tens of thousands of clones, with 87% observed a single time. Sequencing used peripheral blood, obtained on day 0 of AZD1222 vaccination. Source of these receptors: an adult in good health.

In its sample, this clone was seen once. The chain combines TRBV5-1 with TRBJ1-2; TRBD1 matches 9 bases. The CDR3 totals 14 residues. V lost 0 bases, J lost 4 bases, and 1 base stayed unmatched. Germline lookup yields CDR1 SGHRS and CDR2 YFSETQ. For the CDR3, the DNA is TGCGCCAGCAGCTTGGACAGGGGGCCCTATGGCTACACCTTC. Protein product: CASSLDRGPYGYTF.

The count of this clone is one. The rearrangement links TRBV7-8 to TRBJ1-2; unclear D gene. The V end was cut by 5 bases, the J end by 8 bases, with 12 bases between. The CDR3 has 12 residues. The germline V gene has CDR1 SGHVS and CDR2 FQNEAQ. The CDR3 is CASSLRAGGYTF. The CDR3 nucleotides are TGTGCCAGCAGCCTTCGGGCGGGGGGCTACACCTTC.

This chain links TRBV5-1 with TRBJ1-2, with D perhaps matching TRBD1 (6 bases). Germline-derived CDR1 and CDR2 are SGHRS and YFSETQ. This CDR3 region has 14 residues. Trimming left V 5 bases short and J 0 bases short, with 11 bases between. The CDR3 here is CASRTGSANYGYTF. The CDR3 nucleotides read TGCGCCAGCAGGACAGGATCAGCTAACTATGGCTACACCTTC. Full variable domain (remainder filled in from reference TRBV5-1 and TRBJ1-2): KAGVTQTPRYLIKTRGQQVTLSCSPISGHRSVSWYQQTPGQGLQFLFEYFSETQRNKGNFPGRFSGRQFSNSRSEMNVSTLELGDSALYLCASRTGSANYGYTFGSGTRLTVV.

This clone was found once. The chain has TRBV2 and TRBJ2-7; tentative D call: TRBD1 (6 bases). CDR1 and CDR2 from the germline V gene are SNHLY and FYNNEI. This CDR3 comprises 12 residues. Trimming pared 5 bases from V and 6 bases from J, leaving 11 bases between. The CDR3 is CASSFGQSEQYF. For the CDR3, the DNA is TGTGCCAGCAGTTTCGGACAGTCCGAGCAGTACTTC. The complete variable domain, with remaining parts taken from reference TRBV2 and TRBJ2-7, reads EPEVTQTPSHQVTQMGQEVILRCVPISNHLYFYWYRQILGQKVEFLVSFYNNEISEKSEIFDDQFSVERPDGSNFTLKIRSTKLEDSAMYFCASSFGQSEQYFGPGTRLTVT.

The rearrangement links TRBV11-2 to TRBJ2-3, with 8 bases matching TRBD2. Germline-derived CDR1 and CDR2 are SGHAT and FQNNGV. J was trimmed by 1 base and V by 5 bases; bases with no gene match: 11. This CDR3 spans 17 amino acids. The CDR3 sequence is CASSVRSLAGRTDTQYF. The DNA of the CDR3 is TGTGCCAGCAGCGTCCGATCGCTAGCGGGCCGCACAGATACGCAGTATTTT.

The CDR3 loop reads CVVGGESYNEQFF. The CDR3, as DNA: TGTGTCGTGGGGGGGGAATCCTACAATGAGCAGTTCTTC. The chain recombines TRBV6-5 with TRBJ2-1; 7 bases fit TRBD2. The germline gives CDR1 MNHEY, CDR2 SVGAGI. This CDR3 contains 13 residues.

This chain connects TRBV6-5 to TRBJ2-2; D is uncertain. V was pared by 10 bases and J by 5 bases, with 8 bases between. Germline CDR1 MNHEY, CDR2 SVGAGI. The CDR3 has 11 residues. CDR3 nucleotides: TGTGCCACCTCTAGGACCGGGGAGCTGTTTTTT. This encodes CATSRTGELFF.

This clone has a handful of counts. The chain uses TRBV4-1 and TRBJ2-1; D remains ambiguous. Trimming cost V 1 base and J 0 bases, with 10 bases left between them. The V gene's germline CDR1 is MGHRA and CDR2 YSYEKL. There are 16 residues in the CDR3. The CDR3 region has the DNA TGCGCCAGCAGCCAAGTGGACCTTTTCTCCTACAATGAGCAGTTCTTC. Encoded protein: CASSQVDLFSYNEQFF.

This clone was counted once. This rearrangement joins TRBV6-5 to TRBJ2-5; TRBD2 aligns across 7 bases. With 10 bases clipped from V and 1 base from J, the junction kept 6 bases outside the gene matches. Looked up from germline, CDR1 is MNHEY and CDR2 is SVGAGI. The CDR3 covers 13 residues. The CDR3 DNA reads TGTGCCAACTTAGCGGGCTTCCAAGAGACCCAGTACTTC. Translating it yields CANLAGFQETQYF.

The chain uses TRBV18 and TRBJ1-1; D unresolved. V was cut by 0 bases and J by 4 bases, with 9 bases left in between. This CDR3 spans 14 amino acids. Germline V CDR1 and CDR2: KGHSH, LQKENI. The CDR3 sequence is CASSPPPTPTEAFF. CDR3 coding DNA: TGTGCCAGCTCACCACCTCCGACTCCCACTGAAGCTTTCTTT.

This clone was observed a few times. The chain has TRBV18 and TRBJ2-1; the D is unclear. Germline CDR1 reads KGHSH; CDR2 reads LQKENI. The V and J ends lost 4 bases and 3 bases respectively, with 16 bases between them. CDR3 length: 16 residues. CDR3 nucleotide sequence: TGTGCCAGCTCACGGGAAGGATCAGACGGCTACAATGAGCAGTTCTTC. It is translated as CASSREGSDGYNEQFF.

By frequency in the sample, this clone is large. The J gene is TRBJ2-3, the V gene TRBV4-3; TRBD2 agrees at 9 bases. Trimming cost V 0 bases and J 0 bases; bases outside gene matches: 4. Germline-derived CDR1 and CDR2 are LGHNA and YSLEER. This CDR3 is 17 amino acids long. In DNA form, the CDR3 reads TGCGCCAGCAGCCAAGATCGCACTAGCGGGAGCACAGATACGCAGTATTTT. This gives the protein CASSQDRTSGSTDTQYF.